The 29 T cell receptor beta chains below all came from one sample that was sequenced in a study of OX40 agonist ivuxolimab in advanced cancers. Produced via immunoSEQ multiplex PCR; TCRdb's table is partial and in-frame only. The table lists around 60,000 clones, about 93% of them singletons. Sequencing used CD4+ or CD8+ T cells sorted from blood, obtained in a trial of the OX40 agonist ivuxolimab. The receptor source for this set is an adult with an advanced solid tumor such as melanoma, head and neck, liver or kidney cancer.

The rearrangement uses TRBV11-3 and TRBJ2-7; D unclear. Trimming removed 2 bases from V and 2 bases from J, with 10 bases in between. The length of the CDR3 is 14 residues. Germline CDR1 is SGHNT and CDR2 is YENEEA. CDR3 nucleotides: TGTGCCAGCAGCTTACCCCTCCGCCCCTACGAGCAGTACTTC. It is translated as CASSLPLRPYEQYF.

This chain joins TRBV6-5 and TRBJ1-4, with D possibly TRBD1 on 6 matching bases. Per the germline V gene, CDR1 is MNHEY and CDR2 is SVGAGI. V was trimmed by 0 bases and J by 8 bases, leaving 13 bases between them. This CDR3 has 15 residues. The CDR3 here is CASSYSWWQGEKLFF. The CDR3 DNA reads TGTGCCAGCAGTTACTCTTGGTGGCAGGGGGAAAAACTGTTTTTT.

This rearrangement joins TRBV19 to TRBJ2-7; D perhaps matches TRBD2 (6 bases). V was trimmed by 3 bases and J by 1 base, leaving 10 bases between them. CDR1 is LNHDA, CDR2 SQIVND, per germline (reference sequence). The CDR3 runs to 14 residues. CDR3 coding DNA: TGTGCCAGTAGTATGGGCGGGACTTCCTACGAGCAGTACTTC. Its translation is CASSMGGTSYEQYF.

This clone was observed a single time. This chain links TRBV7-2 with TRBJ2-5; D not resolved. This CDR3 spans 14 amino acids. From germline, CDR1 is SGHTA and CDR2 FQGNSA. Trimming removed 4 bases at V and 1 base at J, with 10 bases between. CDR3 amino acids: CASSSAGPQETQYF. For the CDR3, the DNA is TGTGCCAGCAGCTCGGCAGGTCCCCAAGAGACCCAGTACTTC.

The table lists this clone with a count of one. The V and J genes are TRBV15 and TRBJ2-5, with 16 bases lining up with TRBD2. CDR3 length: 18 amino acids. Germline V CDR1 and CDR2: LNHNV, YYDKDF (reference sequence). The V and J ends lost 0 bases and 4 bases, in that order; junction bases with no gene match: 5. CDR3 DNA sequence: TGTGCCACCAGCAGAGAAGGGACTAGCGGGAGGGTTGGAGAGACCCAGTACTTC. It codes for CATSREGTSGRVGETQYF.

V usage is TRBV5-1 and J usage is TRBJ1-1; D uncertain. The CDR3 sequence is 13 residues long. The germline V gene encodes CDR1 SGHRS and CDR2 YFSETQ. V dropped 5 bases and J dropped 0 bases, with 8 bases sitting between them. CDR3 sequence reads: CASSLGLNTEAFF. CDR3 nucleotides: TGCGCCAGCAGTCTGGGGTTGAACACTGAAGCTTTCTTT.

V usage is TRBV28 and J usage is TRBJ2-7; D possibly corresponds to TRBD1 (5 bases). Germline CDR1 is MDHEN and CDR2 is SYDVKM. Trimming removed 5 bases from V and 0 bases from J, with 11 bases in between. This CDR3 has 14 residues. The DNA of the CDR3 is TGTGCCAGCAGTCCGCCCCAGGGCTCCTACGAGCAGTACTTC. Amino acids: CASSPPQGSYEQYF.

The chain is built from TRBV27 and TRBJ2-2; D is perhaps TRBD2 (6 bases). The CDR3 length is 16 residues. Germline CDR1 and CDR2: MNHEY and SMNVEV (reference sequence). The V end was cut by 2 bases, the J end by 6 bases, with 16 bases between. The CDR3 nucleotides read TGTGCCAGCAGTTTAGAATCGGAGGGTATGGCCGGGGAGCTGTTTTTT. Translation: CASSLESEGMAGELFF.

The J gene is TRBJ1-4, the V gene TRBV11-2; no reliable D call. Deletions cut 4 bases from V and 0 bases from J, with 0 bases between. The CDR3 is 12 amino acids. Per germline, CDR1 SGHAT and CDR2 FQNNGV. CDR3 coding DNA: TGTGCCAGCAGCTCAACTAATGAAAAACTGTTTTTT. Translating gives CASSSTNEKLFF.

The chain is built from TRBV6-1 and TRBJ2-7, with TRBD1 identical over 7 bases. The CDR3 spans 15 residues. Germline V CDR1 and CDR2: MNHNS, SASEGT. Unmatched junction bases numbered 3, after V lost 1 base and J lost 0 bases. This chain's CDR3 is CASSEEGASSYEQYF. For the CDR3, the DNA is TGTGCCAGCAGTGAAGAGGGGGCCTCCTCCTACGAGCAGTACTTC.

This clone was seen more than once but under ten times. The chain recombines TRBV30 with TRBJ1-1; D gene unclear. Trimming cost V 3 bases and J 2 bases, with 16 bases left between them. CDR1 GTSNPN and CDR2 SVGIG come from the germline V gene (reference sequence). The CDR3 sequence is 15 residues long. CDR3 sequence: CAWSPLQRLNTEAFF. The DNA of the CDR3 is TGTGCCTGGAGCCCGTTACAACGGCTAAACACTGAAGCTTTCTTT.

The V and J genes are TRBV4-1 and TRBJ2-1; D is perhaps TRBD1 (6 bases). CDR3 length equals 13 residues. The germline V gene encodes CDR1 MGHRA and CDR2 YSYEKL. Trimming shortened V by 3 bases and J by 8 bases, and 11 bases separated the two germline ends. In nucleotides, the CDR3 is TGCGCCAGCAGCCATGACCAGGGGTATGAGCAGTTCTTC. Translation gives CASSHDQGYEQFF.

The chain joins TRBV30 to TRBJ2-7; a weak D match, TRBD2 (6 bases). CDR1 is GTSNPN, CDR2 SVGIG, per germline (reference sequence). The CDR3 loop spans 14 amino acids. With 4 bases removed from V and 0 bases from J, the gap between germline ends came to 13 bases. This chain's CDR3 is CAWNQIAASYEQYF. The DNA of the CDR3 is TGTGCCTGGAATCAGATAGCGGCCTCCTACGAGCAGTACTTC.

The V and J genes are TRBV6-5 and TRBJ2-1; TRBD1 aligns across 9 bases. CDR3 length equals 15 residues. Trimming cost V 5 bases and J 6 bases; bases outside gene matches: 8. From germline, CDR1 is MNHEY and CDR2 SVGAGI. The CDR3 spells CASSHRDRDPNEQFF. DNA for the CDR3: TGTGCCAGCAGTCACCGGGACAGGGACCCCAATGAGCAGTTCTTC.

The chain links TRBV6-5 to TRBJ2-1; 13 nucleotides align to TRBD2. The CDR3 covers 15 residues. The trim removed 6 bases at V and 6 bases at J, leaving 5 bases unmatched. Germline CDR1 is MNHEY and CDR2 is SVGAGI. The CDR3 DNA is TGTGCCAGCAGCCTAGGACTAGCGGGAGCCAATGAGCAGTTCTTC. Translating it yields CASSLGLAGANEQFF.

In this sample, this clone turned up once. The CDR3 DNA sequence: TGTGCCAGCAGCCAAGAAAGTGAGCAGTTCTTC. Translating it yields CASSQESEQFF. This chain links TRBV14 with TRBJ2-1, with unresolved D. V lost 0 bases and J 9 bases, leaving 3 bases between the germline ends. This CDR3 comprises 11 residues. The germline V gene encodes CDR1 SGHDN and CDR2 FVKESK.

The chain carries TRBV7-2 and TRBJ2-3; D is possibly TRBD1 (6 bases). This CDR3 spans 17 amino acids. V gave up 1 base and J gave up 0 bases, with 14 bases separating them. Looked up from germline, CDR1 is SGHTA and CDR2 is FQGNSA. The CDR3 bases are TGTGCCAGCAGCTTAGGGGGTGGGACACCTAGCACAGATACGCAGTATTTT. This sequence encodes CASSLGGGTPSTDTQYF. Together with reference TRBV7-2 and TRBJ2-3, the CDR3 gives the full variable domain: GAGVSQSPSNKVTEKGKDVELRCDPISGHTALYWYRQSLGQGLEFLIYFQGNSAPDKSGLPSDRFSAERTGGSVSTLTIQRTQQEDSAVYLCASSLGGGTPSTDTQYFGPGTRLTVL.

The CDR3 loop is CASSLLSSGSYNEQFF. The CDR3 coding sequence is TGTGCCAGCAGTTTATTGAGTAGCGGGAGCTACAATGAGCAGTTCTTC. The chain is built from TRBV27 and TRBJ2-1; 9 positions match TRBD2. V lost 1 base and J lost 3; bases outside the gene matches: 4. The CDR3 contains 16 residues. Per the germline V gene, CDR1 is MNHEY and CDR2 is SMNVEV (reference sequence).

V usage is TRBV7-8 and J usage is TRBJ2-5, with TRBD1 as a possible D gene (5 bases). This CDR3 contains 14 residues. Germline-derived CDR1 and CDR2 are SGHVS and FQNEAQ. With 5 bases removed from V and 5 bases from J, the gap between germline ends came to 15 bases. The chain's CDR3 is CASSPHDSRETQYF. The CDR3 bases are TGTGCCAGCAGCCCCCATGACAGTCGGGAGACCCAGTACTTC.

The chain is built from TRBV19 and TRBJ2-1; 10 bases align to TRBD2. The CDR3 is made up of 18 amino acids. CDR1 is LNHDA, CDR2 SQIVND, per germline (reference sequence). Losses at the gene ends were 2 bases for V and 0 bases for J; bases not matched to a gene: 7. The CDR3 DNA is TGTGCCAGTAGTATACTAGCGGGAGTGCGGAGCTCCTACAATGAGCAGTTCTTC. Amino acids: CASSILAGVRSSYNEQFF.

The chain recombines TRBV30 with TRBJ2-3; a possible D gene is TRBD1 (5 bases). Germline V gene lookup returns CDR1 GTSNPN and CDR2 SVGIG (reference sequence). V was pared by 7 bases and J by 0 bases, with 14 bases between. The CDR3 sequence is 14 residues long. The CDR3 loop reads CASLEGASTDTQYF. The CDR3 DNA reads TGTGCCTCCCTTGAAGGGGCTAGCACAGATACGCAGTATTTT.

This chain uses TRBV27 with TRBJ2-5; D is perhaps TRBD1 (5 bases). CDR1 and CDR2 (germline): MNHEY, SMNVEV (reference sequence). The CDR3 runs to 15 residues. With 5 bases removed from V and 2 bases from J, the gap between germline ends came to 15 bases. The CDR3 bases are TGTGCCAGCAGTGGATTGACAGAGCGACAAGAGACCCAGTACTTC. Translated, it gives CASSGLTERQETQYF.

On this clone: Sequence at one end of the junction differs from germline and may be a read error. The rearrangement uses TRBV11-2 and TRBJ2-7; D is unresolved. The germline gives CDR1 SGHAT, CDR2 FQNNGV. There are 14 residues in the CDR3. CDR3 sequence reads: CASRMRTSSHEQYF. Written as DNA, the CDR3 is TGTGCCAGCAGGATGAGGACCTCCTCCCACGAGCAGTACTTC.

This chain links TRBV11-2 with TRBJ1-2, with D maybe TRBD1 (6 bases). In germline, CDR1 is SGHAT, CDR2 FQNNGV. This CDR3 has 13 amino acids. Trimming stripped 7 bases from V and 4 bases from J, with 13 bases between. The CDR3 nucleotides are TGTGCCAGCACCGCTACAGGGAGCTATGGCTACACCTTC. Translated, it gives CASTATGSYGYTF.

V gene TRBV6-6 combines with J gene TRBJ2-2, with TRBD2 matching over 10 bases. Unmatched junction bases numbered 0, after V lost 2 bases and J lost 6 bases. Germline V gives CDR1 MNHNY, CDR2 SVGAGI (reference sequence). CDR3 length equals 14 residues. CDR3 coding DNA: TGTGCCAGCAGTTACAGCGGGAGGGCCGGGGAGCTGTTTTTT. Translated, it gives CASSYSGRAGELFF.

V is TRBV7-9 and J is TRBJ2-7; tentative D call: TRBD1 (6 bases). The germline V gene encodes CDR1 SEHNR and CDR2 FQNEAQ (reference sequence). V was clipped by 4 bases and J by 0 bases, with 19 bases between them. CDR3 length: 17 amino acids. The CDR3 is CASSSHTGSGGSYEQYF. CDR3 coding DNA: TGTGCCAGCAGCTCTCATACAGGGTCCGGAGGCTCCTACGAGCAGTACTTC.

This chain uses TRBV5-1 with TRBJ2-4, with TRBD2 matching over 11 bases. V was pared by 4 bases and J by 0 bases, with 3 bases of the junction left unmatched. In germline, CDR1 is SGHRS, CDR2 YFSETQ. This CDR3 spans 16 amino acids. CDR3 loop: CASSPGLAVAKNIQYF. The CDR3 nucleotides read TGCGCCAGCAGCCCGGGACTAGCGGTAGCCAAAAACATTCAGTACTTC.

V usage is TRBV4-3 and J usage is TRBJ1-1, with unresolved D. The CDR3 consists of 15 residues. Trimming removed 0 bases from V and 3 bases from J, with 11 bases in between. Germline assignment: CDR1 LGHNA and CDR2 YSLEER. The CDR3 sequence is CASSQDHPTDTEAFF. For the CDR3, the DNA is TGCGCCAGCAGCCAAGACCATCCGACGGACACTGAAGCTTTCTTT.

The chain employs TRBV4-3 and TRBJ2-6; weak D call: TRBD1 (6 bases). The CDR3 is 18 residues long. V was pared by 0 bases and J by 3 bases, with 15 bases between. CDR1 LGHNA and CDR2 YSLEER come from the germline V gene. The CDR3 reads CASSQDGQPTLGANVLTF. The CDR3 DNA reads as TGCGCCAGCAGCCAAGATGGACAGCCGACTCTTGGGGCCAACGTCCTGACTTTC.